The source of this T cell receptor beta chain is a study of T-cell reconstitution after alpha-beta-depleted transplantation in children. CDR3 length: 17 residues. V shed 6 bases and J shed 3 bases, with 25 bases lying between them. Germline V gene data show CDR1 as SGHRS and CDR2 as YFSETQ. Construction of the TCRbeta library involved unique molecular identifiers. TCRdb redid the calling of the PCR reads with MiXCR, one entry per CDR3 protein. This table holds around 580,000 distinct CDR3 sequences, 27% found once. Whole-study findings and limits: Diversity of TCRbeta at day 60 was high in some patients, arising from surviving recipient T cells and thymic progenitors. One year after transplant, T-cell counts and diversity came mostly from newly produced T cells. Two months or so post-transplant, alpha-beta T cells reportedly derived from several hundred expanded graft clones.

With regard to this clonotype: Its antigen is not identified.

V usage is TRBV5-1 and J usage is TRBJ2-7, with D possibly being TRBD1 or TRBD2 (6 bases each). Sequencing was performed on PBMCs, taken before TCRalphabeta/CD19-depleted stem cell transplant. The TCR was taken from a boy under two years old with Wiskott-Aldrich syndrome, due to receive a stem cell transplant. CDR3 DNA sequence: TGCGCCAGCACGCGGGACATAGCGAAGAACCTCAACTACGAGCAGTACTTC. This sequence encodes CASTRDIAKNLNYEQYF.